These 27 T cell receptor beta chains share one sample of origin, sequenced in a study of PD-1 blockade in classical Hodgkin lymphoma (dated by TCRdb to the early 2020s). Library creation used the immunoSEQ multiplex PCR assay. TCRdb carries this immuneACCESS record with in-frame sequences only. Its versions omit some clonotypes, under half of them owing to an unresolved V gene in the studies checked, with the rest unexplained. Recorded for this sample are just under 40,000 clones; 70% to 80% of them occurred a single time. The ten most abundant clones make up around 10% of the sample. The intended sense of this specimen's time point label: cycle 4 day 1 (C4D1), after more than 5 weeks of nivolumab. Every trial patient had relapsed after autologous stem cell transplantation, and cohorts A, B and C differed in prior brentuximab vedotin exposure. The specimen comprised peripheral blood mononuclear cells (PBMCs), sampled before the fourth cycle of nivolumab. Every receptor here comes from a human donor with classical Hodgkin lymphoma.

This chain's CDR3 is CASSQDRWEGDTQYF. The CDR3 coding sequence is TGCGCCAGCAGCCAAGATAGGTGGGAAGGAGATACGCAGTATTTT. V and J are TRBV4-3 and TRBJ2-3; D gene uncertain. V lost 0 bases to trimming and J lost 5 bases, with 12 bases between them. The CDR3 sequence is 15 residues long. Germline CDR1 reads LGHNA; CDR2 reads YSLEER.

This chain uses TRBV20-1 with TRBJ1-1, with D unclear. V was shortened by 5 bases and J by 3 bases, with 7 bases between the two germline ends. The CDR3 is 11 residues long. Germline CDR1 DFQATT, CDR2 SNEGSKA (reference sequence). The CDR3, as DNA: TGCAGTGCTTCTTCCCACACTGAAGCTTTCTTT. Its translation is CSASSHTEAFF.

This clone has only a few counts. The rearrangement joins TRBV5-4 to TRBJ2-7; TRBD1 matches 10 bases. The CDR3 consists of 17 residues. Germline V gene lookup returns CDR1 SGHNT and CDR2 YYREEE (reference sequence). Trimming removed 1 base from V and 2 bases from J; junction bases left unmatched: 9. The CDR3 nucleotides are TGTGCCAGCAGCTTGTCCCGACAGGGGGCGGTGACCTACGAGCAGTACTTC. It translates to CASSLSRQGAVTYEQYF.

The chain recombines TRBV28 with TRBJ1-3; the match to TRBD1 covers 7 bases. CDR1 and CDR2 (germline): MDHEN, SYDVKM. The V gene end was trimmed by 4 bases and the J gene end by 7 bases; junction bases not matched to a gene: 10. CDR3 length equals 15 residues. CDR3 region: CASSWEGTAANTIYF. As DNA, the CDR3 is TGTGCCAGCAGTTGGGAGGGGACAGCAGCTAACACCATATATTTT.

The CDR3 reads CATEGHSTDYGYTF. Here the CDR3 DNA reads TGTGCCACTGAGGGACACTCAACGGACTATGGCTACACCTTC. The V call is TRBV19, the J call TRBJ1-2, with a weak D call TRBD1 (6 bases). CDR3 length equals 14 residues. V lost 10 bases and J 3 bases, leaving 18 bases between the germline ends. Germline CDR1 and CDR2: LNHDA and SQIVND (reference sequence).

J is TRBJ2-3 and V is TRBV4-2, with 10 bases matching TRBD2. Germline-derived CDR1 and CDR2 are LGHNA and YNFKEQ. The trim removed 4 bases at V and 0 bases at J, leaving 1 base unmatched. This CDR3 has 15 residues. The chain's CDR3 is CASSRTSGSTDTQYF. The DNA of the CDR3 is TGTGCCAGCAGCCGGACTAGCGGAAGCACAGATACGCAGTATTTT.

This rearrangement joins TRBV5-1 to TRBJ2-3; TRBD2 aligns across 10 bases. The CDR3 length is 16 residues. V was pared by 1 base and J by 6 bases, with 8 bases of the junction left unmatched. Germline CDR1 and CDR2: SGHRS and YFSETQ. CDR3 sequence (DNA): TGCGCCAGCAGCTTGAGTAGCGGGGGGCCAGGGGATACGCAGTATTTT. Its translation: CASSLSSGGPGDTQYF.

The CDR3 here is CASSWQGADTGELFF. In DNA form, the CDR3 reads TGTGCCAGCAGCTGGCAGGGGGCTGACACCGGGGAGCTGTTTTTT. The J gene is TRBJ2-2, the V gene TRBV7-2; 8 bases align to TRBD1. CDR1 SGHTA and CDR2 FQGNSA come from the germline V gene. After removal of 4 bases from V and 3 bases from J, the junction contained 4 bases not matched to a gene. This CDR3 spans 15 amino acids.

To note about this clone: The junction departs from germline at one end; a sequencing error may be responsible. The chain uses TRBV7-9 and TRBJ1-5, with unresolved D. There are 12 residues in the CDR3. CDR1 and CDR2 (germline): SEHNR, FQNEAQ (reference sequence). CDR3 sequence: CVSSPIHQPQHF. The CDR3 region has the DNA TGTGTCAGCAGCCCGATACATCAGCCCCAGCATTTT.

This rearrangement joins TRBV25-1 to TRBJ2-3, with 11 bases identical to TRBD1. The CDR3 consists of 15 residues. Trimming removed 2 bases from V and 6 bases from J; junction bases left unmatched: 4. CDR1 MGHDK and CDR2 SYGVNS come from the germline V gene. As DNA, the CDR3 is TGTGCCAGCAGTGAAGGACAGGGGGCACGGGATACGCAGTATTTT. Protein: CASSEGQGARDTQYF.

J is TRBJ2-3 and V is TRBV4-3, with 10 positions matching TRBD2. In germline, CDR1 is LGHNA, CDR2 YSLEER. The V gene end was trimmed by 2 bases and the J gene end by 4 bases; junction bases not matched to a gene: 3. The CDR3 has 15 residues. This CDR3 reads CASSQSTSGADTQYF. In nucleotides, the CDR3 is TGCGCCAGCAGCCAAAGCACTAGCGGGGCAGATACGCAGTATTTT.

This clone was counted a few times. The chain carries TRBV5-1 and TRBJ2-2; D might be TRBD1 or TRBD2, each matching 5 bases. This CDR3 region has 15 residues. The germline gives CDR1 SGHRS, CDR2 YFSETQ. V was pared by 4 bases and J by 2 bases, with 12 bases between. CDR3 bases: TGCGCCAGCAGCCTGGGACGGATTAACACCGGGGAGCTGTTTTTT. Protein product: CASSLGRINTGELFF.

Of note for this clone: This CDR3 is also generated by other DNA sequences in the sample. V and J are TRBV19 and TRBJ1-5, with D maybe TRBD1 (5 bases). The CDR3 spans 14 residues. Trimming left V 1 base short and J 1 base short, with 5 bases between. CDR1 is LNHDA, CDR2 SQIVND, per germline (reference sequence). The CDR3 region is CASSIGGSNQPQHF. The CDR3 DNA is TGTGCCAGTAGTATAGGGGGCAGCAATCAGCCCCAGCATTTT. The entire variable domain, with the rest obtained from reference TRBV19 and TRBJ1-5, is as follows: DGGITQSPKYLFRKEGQNVTLSCEQNLNHDAMYWYRQDPGQGLRLIYYSQIVNDFQKGDIAEGYSVSREKKESFPLTVTSAQKNPTAFYLCASSIGGSNQPQHFGDGTRLSIL.

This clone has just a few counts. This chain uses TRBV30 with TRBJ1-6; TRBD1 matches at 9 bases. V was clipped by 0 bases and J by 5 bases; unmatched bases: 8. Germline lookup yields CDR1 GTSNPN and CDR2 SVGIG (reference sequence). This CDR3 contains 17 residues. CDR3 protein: CAWSVSRTGADNSPLHF. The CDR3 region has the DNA TGTGCCTGGAGTGTATCCCGGACAGGGGCTGATAATTCACCCCTCCACTTT. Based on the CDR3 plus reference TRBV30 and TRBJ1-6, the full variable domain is SQTIHQWPATLVQPVGSPLSLECTVEGTSNPNLYWYRQAAGRGLQLLFYSVGIGQISSEVPQNLSASRPQDRQFILSSKKLLLSDSGFYLCAWSVSRTGADNSPLHFGNGTRLTVT.

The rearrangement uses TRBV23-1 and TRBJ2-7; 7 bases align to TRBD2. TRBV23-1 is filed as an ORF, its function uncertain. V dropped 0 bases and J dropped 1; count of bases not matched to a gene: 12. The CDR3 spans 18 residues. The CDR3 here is CASSQSPAWGGGSYEQYF. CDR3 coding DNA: TGCGCCAGCAGTCAATCGCCTGCATGGGGGGGAGGGTCCTACGAGCAGTACTTC.

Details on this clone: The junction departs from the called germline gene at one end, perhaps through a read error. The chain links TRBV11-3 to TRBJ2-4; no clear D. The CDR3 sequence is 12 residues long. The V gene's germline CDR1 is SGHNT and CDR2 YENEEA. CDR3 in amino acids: CASSLETKIRYF. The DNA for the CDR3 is TGTGCCAGCAGCTTAGAGACCAAGATTCGGTACTTC.

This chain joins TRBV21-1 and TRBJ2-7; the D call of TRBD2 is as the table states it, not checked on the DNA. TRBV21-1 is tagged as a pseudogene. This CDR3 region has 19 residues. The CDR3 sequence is CASRVTPKGEAATWDEQYF. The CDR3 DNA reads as TGTGCCAGCAGAGTGACACCAAAAGGGGAGGCGGCGACTTGGGACGAGCAGTACTTC.

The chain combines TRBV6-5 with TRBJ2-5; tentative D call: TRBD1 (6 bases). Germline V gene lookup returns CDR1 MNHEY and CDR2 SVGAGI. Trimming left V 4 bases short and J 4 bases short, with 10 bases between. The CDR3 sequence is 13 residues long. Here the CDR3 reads CASSSPGVETQYF. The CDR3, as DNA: TGTGCCAGCAGTTCCCCAGGGGTAGAGACCCAGTACTTC.

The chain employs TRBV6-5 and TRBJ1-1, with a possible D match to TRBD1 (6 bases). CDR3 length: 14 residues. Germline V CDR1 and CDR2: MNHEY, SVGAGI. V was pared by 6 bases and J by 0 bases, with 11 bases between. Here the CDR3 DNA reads TGTGCCAGCAGCCTCAGGGGTATGAACACTGAAGCTTTCTTT. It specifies CASSLRGMNTEAFF.

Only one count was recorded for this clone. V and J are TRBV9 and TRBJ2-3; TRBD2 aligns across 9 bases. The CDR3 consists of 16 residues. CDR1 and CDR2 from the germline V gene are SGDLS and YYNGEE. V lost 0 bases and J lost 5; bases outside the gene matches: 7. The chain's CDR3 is CASSVVTAGGLDTQYF. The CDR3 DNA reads TGTGCCAGCAGCGTAGTGACAGCGGGGGGCTTAGATACGCAGTATTTT.

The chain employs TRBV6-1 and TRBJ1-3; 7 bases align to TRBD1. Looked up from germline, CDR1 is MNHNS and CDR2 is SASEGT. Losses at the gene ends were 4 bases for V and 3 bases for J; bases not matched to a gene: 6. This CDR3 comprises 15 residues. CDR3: CASSVRGSIGNTIYF. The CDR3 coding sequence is TGTGCCAGCAGTGTCAGGGGGTCTATTGGAAACACCATATATTTT.

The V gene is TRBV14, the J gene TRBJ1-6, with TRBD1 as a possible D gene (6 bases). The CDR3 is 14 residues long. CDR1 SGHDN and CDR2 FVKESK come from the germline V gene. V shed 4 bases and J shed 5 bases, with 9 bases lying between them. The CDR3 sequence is CASSLRTDNSPLHF. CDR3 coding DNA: TGTGCCAGCAGCCTCAGGACAGATAATTCACCCCTCCACTTT.

The CDR3 reads CASSQDSGGYGYTF. The CDR3 bases are TGCGCCAGCAGCCAGGACTCAGGTGGTTATGGCTACACCTTC. The chain links TRBV4-3 to TRBJ1-2, with no clear D. The V gene's germline CDR1 is LGHNA and CDR2 YSLEER. This CDR3 contains 14 residues. The V end was cut by 3 bases, the J end by 5 bases, with 13 bases between.

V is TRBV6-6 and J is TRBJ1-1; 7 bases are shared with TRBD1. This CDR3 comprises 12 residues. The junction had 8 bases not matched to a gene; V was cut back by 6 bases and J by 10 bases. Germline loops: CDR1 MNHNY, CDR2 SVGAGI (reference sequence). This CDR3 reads CASRTTGVLAFF. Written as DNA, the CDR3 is TGTGCCAGCAGAACCACAGGGGTGCTAGCTTTCTTT.

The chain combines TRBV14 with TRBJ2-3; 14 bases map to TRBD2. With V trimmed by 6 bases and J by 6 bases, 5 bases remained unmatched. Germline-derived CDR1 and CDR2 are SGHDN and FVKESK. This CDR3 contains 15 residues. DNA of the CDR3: TGTGCCAGCAGTCGACTAGCGGGGGGGTTCGATACGCAGTATTTT. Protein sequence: CASSRLAGGFDTQYF.

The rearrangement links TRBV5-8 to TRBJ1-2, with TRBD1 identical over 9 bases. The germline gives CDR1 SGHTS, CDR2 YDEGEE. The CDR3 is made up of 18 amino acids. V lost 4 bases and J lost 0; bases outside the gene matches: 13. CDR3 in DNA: TGTGCCAGCAGCCAAGATTATAACAGGGGGCCCTCTAACTATGGCTACACCTTC. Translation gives CASSQDYNRGPSNYGYTF.

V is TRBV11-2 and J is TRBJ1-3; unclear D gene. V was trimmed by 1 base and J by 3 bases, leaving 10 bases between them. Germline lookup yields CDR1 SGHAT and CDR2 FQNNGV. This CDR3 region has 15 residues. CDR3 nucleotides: TGTGCCAGCAGCTTAGTTCCCGACCGTGGAAACACCATATATTTT. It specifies CASSLVPDRGNTIYF.